The 3 T cell receptor beta chains reported below all come from one sample, sequenced in a study of T cells in Graves' hyperthyroidism and ophthalmopathy. The CDR3 regions of TCR beta were amplified from RNA transcripts. In the first-round RT-PCR of the TCR CDR3, the HTBI primer set was used. In TCRdb, the multiplex PCR reads were re-called with MiXCR into one record per CDR3 protein. This table holds approximately 870,000 distinct CDR3 sequences, 35% to 45% found once. The material sequenced was blood. All receptors come from a man younger than 30 with Graves' hyperthyroidism.

The V gene is TRBV20-1, the J gene TRBJ2-5, with 9 positions matching TRBD1. Per germline, CDR1 DFQATT and CDR2 SNEGSKA (reference sequence). Trimming at V came to 6 bases and at J to 4 bases, leaving 3 bases not matched to a gene. The CDR3 has 12 residues. CDR3 sequence reads: CSAWTGAETQYF. DNA for the CDR3: TGCAGTGCCTGGACAGGGGCAGAGACCCAGTACTTC.

V gene TRBV5-1 combines with J gene TRBJ1-4; 7 bases agree with TRBD1. The J segment lost 7 bases and the V segment lost 6 bases, leaving 3 bases of the junction unmatched. The CDR3 sequence is 12 residues long. CDR1 and CDR2 (germline): SGHRS, YFSETQ. The CDR3 DNA reads TGCGCCAGCAAAGCAGGGGGTGAAAAACTGTTTTTT. Amino acid sequence: CASKAGGEKLFF.

The rearrangement links TRBV2 to TRBJ1-2; D is ambiguous. The length of the CDR3 is 12 residues. Germline V lookup: CDR1 SNHLY, CDR2 FYNNEI. V shed 10 bases and J shed 4 bases, with 13 bases lying between them. As DNA, the CDR3 is TGTGCCACCAGCCCTGGGATCTATGGCTACACCTTC. Translated, it gives CATSPGIYGYTF.